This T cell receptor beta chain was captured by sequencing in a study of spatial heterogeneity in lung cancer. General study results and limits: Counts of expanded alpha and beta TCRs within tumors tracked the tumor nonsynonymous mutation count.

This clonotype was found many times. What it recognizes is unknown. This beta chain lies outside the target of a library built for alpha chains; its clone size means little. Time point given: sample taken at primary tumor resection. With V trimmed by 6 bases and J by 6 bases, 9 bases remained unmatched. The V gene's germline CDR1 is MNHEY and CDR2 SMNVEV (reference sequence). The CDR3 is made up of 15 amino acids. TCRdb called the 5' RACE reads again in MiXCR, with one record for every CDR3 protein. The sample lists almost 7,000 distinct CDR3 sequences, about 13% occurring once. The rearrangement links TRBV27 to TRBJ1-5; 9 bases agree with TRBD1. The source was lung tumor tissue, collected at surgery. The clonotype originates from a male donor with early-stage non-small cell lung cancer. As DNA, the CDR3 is TGTGCCAGCAGGAACGACAGGGGGATTATTCAGCCCCAGCATTTT. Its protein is CASRNDRGIIQPQHF.